The present T cell receptor (beta chain) was sequenced within a study of shared clonotypes between healthy human individuals. About the study: Each donor contributed plates that comprised three CD4 naive, three CD4 memory, two CD8 naive and one CD8 memory.

The material for each subset, its genomic DNA, was split evenly across several immunoSEQ plates. Data came from immunoSEQ multiplex PCR; TCRdb stores just in-frame clones and leaves some out. The table has about 870,000 clones, around 92% seen once; the top ten hold about 24%. The ends were cut back, 6 bases at V and 2 bases at J, with 11 bases in the middle. The germline V gene has CDR1 MDHEN and CDR2 SYDVKM. The CDR3 covers 13 residues. The table lists this clone with many counts. Its target is unknown. Other nucleotide sequences in the sample specify the same CDR3. Study-wide results and limits: Rarefaction showed that sequencing of sorted subsets was incomplete (despite large depth).

CD45RO-negative, CCR7-positively selected cells formed the naive CD8 fraction, excluding terminally differentiated effector memory CD45RA+ cells. This TCR was sampled from a young man in good health. What was sequenced was naive CD8+ T cells sorted from blood. The rearrangement uses TRBV28 and TRBJ2-7; tentatively, D is TRBD1 (6 bases). CDR3 sequence (DNA): TGTGCCAGCAGATCGGGACACACCTACGAGCAGTACTTC. It is translated as CASRSGHTYEQYF.